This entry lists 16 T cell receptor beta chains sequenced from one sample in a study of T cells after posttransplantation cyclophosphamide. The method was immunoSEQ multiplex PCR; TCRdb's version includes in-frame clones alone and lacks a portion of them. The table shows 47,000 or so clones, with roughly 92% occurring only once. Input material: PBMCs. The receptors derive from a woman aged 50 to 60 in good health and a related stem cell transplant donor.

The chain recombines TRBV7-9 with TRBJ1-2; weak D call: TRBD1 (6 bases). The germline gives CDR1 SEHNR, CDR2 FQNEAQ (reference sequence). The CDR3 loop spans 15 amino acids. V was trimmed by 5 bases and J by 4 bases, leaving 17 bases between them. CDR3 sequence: CASSERQAVAYGYTF. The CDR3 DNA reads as TGTGCCAGCAGCGAAAGACAGGCCGTAGCCTATGGCTACACCTTC.

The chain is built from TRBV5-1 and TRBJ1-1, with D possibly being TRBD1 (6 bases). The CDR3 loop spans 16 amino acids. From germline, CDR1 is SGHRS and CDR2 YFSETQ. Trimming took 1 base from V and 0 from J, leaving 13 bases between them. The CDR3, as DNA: TGCGCCAGCAGCTTGACAGGGAATTCTATGAACACTGAAGCTTTCTTT. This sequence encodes CASSLTGNSMNTEAFF.

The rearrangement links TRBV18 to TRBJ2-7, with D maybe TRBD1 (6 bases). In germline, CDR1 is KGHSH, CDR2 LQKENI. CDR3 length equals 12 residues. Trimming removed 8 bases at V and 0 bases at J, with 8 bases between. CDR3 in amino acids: CASRDNSYEQYF. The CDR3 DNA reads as TGTGCCAGCCGGGACAACTCCTACGAGCAGTACTTC.

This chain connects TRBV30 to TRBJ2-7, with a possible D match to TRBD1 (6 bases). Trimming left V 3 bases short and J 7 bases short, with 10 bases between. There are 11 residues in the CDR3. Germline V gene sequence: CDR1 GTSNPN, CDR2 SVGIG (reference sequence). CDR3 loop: CAWRLGGEQYF. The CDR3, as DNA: TGTGCCTGGAGACTAGGGGGTGAGCAGTACTTC.

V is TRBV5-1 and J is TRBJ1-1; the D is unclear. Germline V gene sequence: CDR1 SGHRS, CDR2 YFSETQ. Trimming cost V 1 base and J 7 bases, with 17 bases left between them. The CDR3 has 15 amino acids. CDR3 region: CASSLFGGQPVEAFF. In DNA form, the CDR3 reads TGCGCCAGCAGCTTGTTCGGTGGGCAGCCAGTTGAAGCTTTCTTT.

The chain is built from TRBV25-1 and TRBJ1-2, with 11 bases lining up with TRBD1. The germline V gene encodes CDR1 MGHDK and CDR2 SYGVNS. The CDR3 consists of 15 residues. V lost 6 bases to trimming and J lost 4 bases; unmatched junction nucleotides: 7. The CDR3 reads CASRHGQGARYGYTF. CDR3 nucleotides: TGTGCCAGCAGACATGGACAGGGGGCCCGCTATGGCTACACCTTC.

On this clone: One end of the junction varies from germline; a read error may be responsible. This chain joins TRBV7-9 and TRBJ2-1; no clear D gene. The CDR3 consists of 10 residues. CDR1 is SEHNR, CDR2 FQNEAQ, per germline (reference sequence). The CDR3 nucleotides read TGTGCCTGCAGTGGTAGTGAGCAGTTCTTC. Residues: CACSGSEQFF.

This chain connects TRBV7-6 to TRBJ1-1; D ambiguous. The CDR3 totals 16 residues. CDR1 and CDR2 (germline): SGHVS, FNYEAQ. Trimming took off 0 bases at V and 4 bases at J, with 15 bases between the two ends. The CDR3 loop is CASSLAFSIVGTEAFF. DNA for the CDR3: TGTGCCAGCAGCTTAGCGTTCTCCATCGTCGGCACTGAAGCTTTCTTT.

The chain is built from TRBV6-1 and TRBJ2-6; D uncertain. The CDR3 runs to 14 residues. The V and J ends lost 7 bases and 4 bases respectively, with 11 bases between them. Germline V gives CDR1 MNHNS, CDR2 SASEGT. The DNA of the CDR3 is TGTGCCAGCATTACCCTGGCCGGGGCCAACGTCCTGACTTTC. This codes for CASITLAGANVLTF.

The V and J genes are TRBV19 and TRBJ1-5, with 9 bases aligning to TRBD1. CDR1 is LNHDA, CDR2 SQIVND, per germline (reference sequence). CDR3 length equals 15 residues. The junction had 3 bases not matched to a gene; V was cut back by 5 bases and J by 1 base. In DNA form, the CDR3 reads TGTGCCAGTAGTCTCGGGACAGGGAGCAATCAGCCCCAGCATTTT. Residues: CASSLGTGSNQPQHF.

CDR3 in amino acids: CATSAYRGNSPLHF. CDR3 sequence (DNA): TGTGCCACCAGCGCATACAGGGGGAATTCACCCCTCCACTTT. This chain connects TRBV15 to TRBJ1-6; 8 bases are shared with TRBD1. Looked up from germline, CDR1 is LNHNV and CDR2 is YYDKDF (reference sequence). The CDR3 length is 14 residues. With 5 bases clipped from V and 7 bases from J, the junction kept 4 bases outside the gene matches.

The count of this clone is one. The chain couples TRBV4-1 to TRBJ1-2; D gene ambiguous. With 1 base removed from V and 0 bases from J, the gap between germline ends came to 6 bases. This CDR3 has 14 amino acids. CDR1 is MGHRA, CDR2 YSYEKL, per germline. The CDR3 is CASSQVGSNYGYTF. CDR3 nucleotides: TGCGCCAGCAGCCAAGTTGGCTCTAACTATGGCTACACCTTC.

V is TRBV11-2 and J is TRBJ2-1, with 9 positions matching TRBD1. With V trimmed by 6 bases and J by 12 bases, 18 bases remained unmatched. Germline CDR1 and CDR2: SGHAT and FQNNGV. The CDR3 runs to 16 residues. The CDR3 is CASRGYRGRINERQFF. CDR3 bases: TGTGCCAGCAGAGGATACAGGGGGCGAATTAATGAACGGCAGTTCTTC.

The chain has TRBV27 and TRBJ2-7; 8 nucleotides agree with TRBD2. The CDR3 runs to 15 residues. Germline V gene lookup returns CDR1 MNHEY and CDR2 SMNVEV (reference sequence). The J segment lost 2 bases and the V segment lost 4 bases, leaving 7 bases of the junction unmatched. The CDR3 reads CASSSMTSAAYEQYF. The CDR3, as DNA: TGTGCCAGCAGTTCAATGACTAGCGCGGCCTACGAGCAGTACTTC.

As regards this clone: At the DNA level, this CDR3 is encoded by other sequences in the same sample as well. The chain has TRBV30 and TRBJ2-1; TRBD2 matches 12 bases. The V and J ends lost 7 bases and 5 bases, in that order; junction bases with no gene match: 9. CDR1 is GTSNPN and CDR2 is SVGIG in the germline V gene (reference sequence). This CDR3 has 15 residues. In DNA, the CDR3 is TGTGCCTCCCGTTCCCTAGCGGGAGGGGACAATGAGCAGTTCTTC. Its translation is CASRSLAGGDNEQFF.

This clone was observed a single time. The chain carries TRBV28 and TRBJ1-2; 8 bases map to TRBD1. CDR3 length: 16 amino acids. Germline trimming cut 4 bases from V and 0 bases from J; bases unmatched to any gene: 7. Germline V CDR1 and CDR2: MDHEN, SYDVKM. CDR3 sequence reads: CASSSGQGATNYGYTF. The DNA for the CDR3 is TGTGCCAGCAGTTCTGGACAGGGAGCAACTAACTATGGCTACACCTTC.